This entry describes one T cell receptor beta chain. The germline gives CDR1 SGHTA, CDR2 FQGNSA. This CDR3 is 16 amino acids long. Trimming cost V 1 base and J 7 bases; bases outside gene matches: 4. This entry belongs to a study of blood T cell repertoires in COVID-19. Study summary: Donors in the United States, Italy and Spain gave samples during acute or convalescent COVID-19. PBMCs, B-cell-depleted T cells, or T cells provided the cDNA or gDNA that made up the material.

Per the original data handling: Amplification with reference gene primers provided the estimates of nucleated cell counts. The assay was immunoSEQ multiplex PCR, and TCRdb's table has in-frame clones only and misses some. The D gene and trimming were derived from the DNA, and the V and J assignments and clone size from that table. There are 95,000 to 110,000 clones in the sample; around 89% occur only once, and 3.5% lies in the top ten. The V and J genes are TRBV7-2 and TRBJ1-4, with 12 bases aligning to TRBD1. The sequence derives from a woman aged 60-70 years with acute or convalescent COVID-19. The source material was peripheral blood. CDR3 region: CASSLVGTGGSEKLFF. CDR3 coding DNA: TGTGCCAGCAGCTTAGTAGGGACAGGGGGCTCTGAAAAACTGTTTTTT.